These T cell receptor beta chains were read from a single sample in a study of T cell clones after liver transplantation. The table came from immunoSEQ multiplex PCR; TCRdb's copy has only in-frame clones and leaves some out. This sample yields around 20,000 clones, of which 75% to 90% are seen a single time; over 10% belongs to the top ten. The source material was CD8+ T cells from blood, sampled 45 to 47 months after liver transplant. The receptors stem from a human patient who received a liver transplant. Some T cells may have originated in the graft donor. Each CDR3 is given without its conserved first and last residue. The order of the fields is J gene, V gene, CDR3 protein.

j_call: TRBJ2-5; v_call: TRBV11-2; cdr3_aa: ASSGQSDQETQY
j_call: TRBJ2-7; v_call: TRBV19; cdr3_aa: ASSILGFREQY
j_call: TRBJ2-7; v_call: TRBV27; cdr3_aa: ASRSLAGVGEQY
j_call: TRBJ2-7; v_call: TRBV27; cdr3_aa: ASRGDSSYEQY
j_call: TRBJ2-2; v_call: TRBV4-1; cdr3_aa: ASSQVSGLVLGTGELF
j_call: TRBJ2-1; v_call: TRBV27; cdr3_aa: ASSWARAYNEQF
j_call: TRBJ2-5; v_call: TRBV28; cdr3_aa: ASIASGWETQY
j_call: TRBJ2-3; v_call: TRBV9; cdr3_aa: ASSVDGRADTQY
j_call: TRBJ2-3; v_call: TRBV7-9; cdr3_aa: ASSLGGTAEQY
j_call: TRBJ1-2; v_call: TRBV2; cdr3_aa: ASSDSGVGYGYT
j_call: TRBJ2-3; v_call: TRBV10-1; cdr3_aa: ASSESEEVSTDTQY
j_call: TRBJ1-1; v_call: TRBV27; cdr3_aa: ASNNRVGAGTEAF
j_call: TRBJ1-5; v_call: TRBV4-3; cdr3_aa: ASSQDRVGTSQPQH
j_call: TRBJ2-2; v_call: TRBV21-1; cdr3_aa: ASSKKPGHTQPGELF
j_call: TRBJ2-7; v_call: TRBV6-5; cdr3_aa: ASSYGGPSYEQY
j_call: TRBJ2-7; v_call: TRBV28; cdr3_aa: ASSTYSSFPPGEQY
j_call: TRBJ1-2; v_call: TRBV20-1; cdr3_aa: SAKPYYGYT
j_call: TRBJ1-2; v_call: TRBV5-6; cdr3_aa: ASSLAGQGSYGYT
j_call: TRBJ1-1; v_call: TRBV11-1; cdr3_aa: ASSPTSTEAF
j_call: TRBJ2-1; v_call: TRBV4-1; cdr3_aa: ASSPGPRQVNEQF
j_call: TRBJ1-2; v_call: TRBV7-8; cdr3_aa: ASSSGPGYGYT
j_call: TRBJ1-1; v_call: TRBV27; cdr3_aa: ASKLSRGTEAF
j_call: TRBJ2-6; v_call: TRBV18; cdr3_aa: ASSLKSGANVLT
j_call: TRBJ1-5; v_call: TRBV19; cdr3_aa: ASASTESSNQPQH
j_call: TRBJ2-7; v_call: TRBV27; cdr3_aa: ASSETYEQY
j_call: TRBJ2-3; v_call: TRBV25-1; cdr3_aa: ASSLTGPPTDTQY
j_call: TRBJ2-1; v_call: TRBV9; cdr3_aa: ASSVEGLAGGYEQF
j_call: TRBJ2-1; v_call: TRBV27; cdr3_aa: ASSLPGLGITGANEQF
j_call: TRBJ2-7; v_call: TRBV11-2; cdr3_aa: ASSLESDYEQY
j_call: TRBJ2-7; v_call: TRBV7-8; cdr3_aa: ASSLGFQGQGHPGSYEQY
j_call: TRBJ1-5; v_call: TRBV4-3; cdr3_aa: ASSQDLGQGAYYVQPQH
j_call: TRBJ2-7; v_call: TRBV11-2; cdr3_aa: ASSWLQEQY
j_call: TRBJ1-4; v_call: TRBV19; cdr3_aa: ASSGTGDNEKLF
j_call: TRBJ2-3; v_call: TRBV9; cdr3_aa: ASSTNPGLAELTDTQY
j_call: TRBJ2-7; v_call: TRBV6-5; cdr3_aa: ASSSGQAIWVGQY
j_call: TRBJ2-1; v_call: TRBV19; cdr3_aa: ASSHTGGLAYNEQF
j_call: TRBJ2-7; v_call: TRBV5-6; cdr3_aa: ASSSRDNPYEQY
j_call: TRBJ2-5; v_call: TRBV27; cdr3_aa: ASSLGSFGGAETQY
j_call: TRBJ2-1; v_call: TRBV2; cdr3_aa: ASRGSQSSYNEQF
j_call: TRBJ1-2; v_call: TRBV19; cdr3_aa: ASSMSGSDGYT
j_call: TRBJ2-2; v_call: TRBV9; cdr3_aa: ASSGHRGLGGELF
j_call: TRBJ2-6; v_call: TRBV7-8; cdr3_aa: ASSLVELGSGANVLT
j_call: TRBJ2-7; v_call: TRBV15; cdr3_aa: ATSQVPGYEQY
j_call: TRBJ2-5; v_call: TRBV14; cdr3_aa: ASSQVPGETQY
j_call: TRBJ2-7; v_call: TRBV7-6; cdr3_aa: ASSPTSGASYEQY
j_call: TRBJ1-5; v_call: TRBV6-7; cdr3_aa: ASSYSRDRGQGDQPQH
j_call: TRBJ1-1; v_call: TRBV16; cdr3_aa: ASSNQPGQGITEAF
j_call: TRBJ2-3; v_call: TRBV4-3; cdr3_aa: ASSQEAIRTDTQY